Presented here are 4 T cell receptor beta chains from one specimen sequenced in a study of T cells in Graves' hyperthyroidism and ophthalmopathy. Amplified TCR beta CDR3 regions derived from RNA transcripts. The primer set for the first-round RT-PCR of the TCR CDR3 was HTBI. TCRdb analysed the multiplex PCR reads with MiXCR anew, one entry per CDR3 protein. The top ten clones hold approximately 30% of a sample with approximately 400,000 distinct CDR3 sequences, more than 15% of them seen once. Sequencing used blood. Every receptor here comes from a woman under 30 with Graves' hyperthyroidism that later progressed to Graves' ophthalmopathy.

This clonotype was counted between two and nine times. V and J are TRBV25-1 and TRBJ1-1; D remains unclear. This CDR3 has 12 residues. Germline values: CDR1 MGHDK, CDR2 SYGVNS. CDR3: CVKVPMNTEAFF. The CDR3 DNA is TGTGTAAAAGTCCCCATGAACACTGAAGCTTTCTTT. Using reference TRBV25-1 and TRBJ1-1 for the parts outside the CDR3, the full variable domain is EADIYQTPRYLVIGTGKKITLECSQTMGHDKMYWYQQDPGMELHLIHYSYGVNSTEKGDLSSESTVSRIRTEHFPLTLESARPSHTSQYLCVKVPMNTEAFFGQGTRLTVV.

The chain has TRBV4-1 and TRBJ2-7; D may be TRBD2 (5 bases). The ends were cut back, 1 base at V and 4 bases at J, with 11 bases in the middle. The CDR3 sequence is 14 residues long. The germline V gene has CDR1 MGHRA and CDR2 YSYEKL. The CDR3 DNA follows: TGCGCCAGCAGCCAAGCCGAAACTAGGTACGAGCAGTACTTC. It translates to CASSQAETRYEQYF.

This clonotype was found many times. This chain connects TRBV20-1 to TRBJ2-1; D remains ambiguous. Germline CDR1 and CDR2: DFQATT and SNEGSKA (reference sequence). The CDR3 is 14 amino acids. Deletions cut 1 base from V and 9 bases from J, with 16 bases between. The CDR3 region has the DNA TGCAGTGCTAGAGGGTTACTTTTTACTGGTGAGCAGTTCTTC. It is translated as CSARGLLFTGEQFF.

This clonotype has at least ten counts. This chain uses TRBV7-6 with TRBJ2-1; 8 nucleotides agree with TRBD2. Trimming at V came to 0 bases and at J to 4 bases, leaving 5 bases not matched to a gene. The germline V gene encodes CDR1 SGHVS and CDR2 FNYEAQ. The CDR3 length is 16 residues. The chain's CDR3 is CASSLAVSGDYNEQFF. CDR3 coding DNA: TGTGCCAGCAGCTTAGCGGTTAGCGGGGATTACAATGAGCAGTTCTTC.